The 10 T cell receptor beta chains listed next were all sequenced from one sample in a study of graft-versus-host responses after intestinal transplantation. The table came from immunoSEQ multiplex PCR; TCRdb's copy has only in-frame clones and leaves some out. The table shows approximately 54,000 clones, with about 89% occurring only once. This material consisted of PBMCs, taken approximately 660 days after intestinal transplant. These TCRs come from a human patient who received an intestinal transplant, so some T cells may come from the graft donor.

This chain connects TRBV5-5 to TRBJ1-3, with unresolved D. Per germline, CDR1 SGHKS and CDR2 YYEKEE (reference sequence). V lost 0 bases and J lost 8, with 12 bases in between. This CDR3 is built from 14 residues. Here the CDR3 reads CASSLGENKDTIYF. DNA of the CDR3: TGTGCCAGCAGCTTGGGGGAAAATAAGGACACCATATATTTT.

J is TRBJ2-3 and V is TRBV18; the match to TRBD2 covers 9 bases. V lost 2 bases, J lost 5 bases, and 5 bases stayed unmatched. The CDR3 runs 15 residues. Germline CDR1 reads KGHSH; CDR2 reads LQKENI. The CDR3 DNA sequence: TGTGCCAGCTCACCATTCATGCGGGGGGGAGATACGCAGTATTTT. Its translation: CASSPFMRGGDTQYF. The full variable domain, completed using reference TRBV18 and TRBJ2-3, is NAGVMQNPRHLVRRRGQEARLRCSPMKGHSHVYWYRQLPEEGLKFMVYLQKENIIDESGMPKERFSAEFPKEGPSILRIQQVVRGDSAAYFCASSPFMRGGDTQYFGPGTRLTVL.

This clone was recorded only once. The rearrangement joins TRBV6-4 to TRBJ2-6, with D uncertain. V was cut by 2 bases and J by 0 bases, with 2 bases left in between. This CDR3 has 14 amino acids. Germline CDR1 MRHNA, CDR2 SNTAGT. The CDR3 DNA reads TGTGCCAGCAGTGACGACTCTGGGGCCAACGTCCTGACTTTC. It encodes CASSDDSGANVLTF.

This clone was seen just once. The chain couples TRBV5-1 to TRBJ1-2, with TRBD1 matching over 7 bases. With V trimmed by 4 bases and J by 3 bases, 6 bases remained unmatched. CDR3 length: 14 amino acids. Germline CDR1 is SGHRS and CDR2 is YFSETQ. The CDR3 sequence: CASSKGQSDYGYTF. DNA of the CDR3: TGCGCCAGCAGCAAGGGACAGTCGGACTATGGCTACACCTTC. Based on the CDR3 plus reference TRBV5-1 and TRBJ1-2, the full variable domain is KAGVTQTPRYLIKTRGQQVTLSCSPISGHRSVSWYQQTPGQGLQFLFEYFSETQRNKGNFPGRFSGRQFSNSRSEMNVSTLELGDSALYLCASSKGQSDYGYTFGSGTRLTVV.

This chain uses TRBV10-3 with TRBJ1-1; TRBD1 is a possible D gene (6 bases). Trimming pared 11 bases from V and 7 bases from J, leaving 17 bases between. The CDR3 loop spans 12 amino acids. CDR1 ENHRY and CDR2 SYGVKD come from the germline V gene. CDR3 sequence reads: CACRQGSREAFF. CDR3 coding DNA: TGTGCCTGCAGGCAGGGGAGTCGTGAAGCTTTCTTT.

The chain carries TRBV2 and TRBJ2-5, with D uncertain. The CDR3 covers 11 residues. Trimming stripped 11 bases from V and 7 bases from J, with 14 bases between. Germline CDR1 reads SNHLY; CDR2 reads FYNNEI. CDR3 amino acids: CAAARTGTQYF. CDR3 DNA sequence: TGTGCCGCCGCCCGTACGGGGACCCAGTACTTC.

V and J are TRBV28 and TRBJ2-1; D is possibly TRBD1 (5 bases). Germline CDR1 MDHEN, CDR2 SYDVKM. Trimming left V 5 bases short and J 6 bases short, with 11 bases between. The CDR3 spans 13 residues. The chain's CDR3 is CASSLTALNEQFF. The CDR3 DNA reads TGTGCCAGCAGTCTGACAGCCCTCAATGAGCAGTTCTTC.

The chain links TRBV5-4 to TRBJ1-2, with 11 bases aligning to TRBD1. The CDR3 extends over 15 amino acids. Unmatched junction bases numbered 9, after V lost 3 bases and J lost 8 bases. Germline V gene sequence: CDR1 SGHNT, CDR2 YYREEE (reference sequence). CDR3 loop: CASSSVRDRGKGYTF. CDR3 bases: TGTGCCAGCAGCTCGGTGCGGGACAGGGGGAAAGGCTACACCTTC.

The chain links TRBV27 to TRBJ2-3; TRBD2 matches at 8 bases. Looked up from germline, CDR1 is MNHEY and CDR2 is SMNVEV (reference sequence). The CDR3 contains 15 residues. Trimming took 4 bases from V and 0 from J; bases not matched to a gene: 3. CDR3 DNA sequence: TGTGCCAGCAGTTCCGGGGGGGCTAGCACAGATACGCAGTATTTT. It specifies CASSSGGASTDTQYF.

V usage is TRBV6-5 and J usage is TRBJ1-5; 10 bases align to TRBD1. The germline V gene has CDR1 MNHEY and CDR2 SVGAGI. V shed 4 bases, J shed 7 bases, and the junction held 7 bases outside the gene matches. The CDR3 spans 15 residues. CDR3 region: CASSSGQGGQQPQHF. CDR3 nucleotide sequence: TGTGCCAGCAGTTCAGGACAGGGGGGACAGCAGCCCCAGCATTTT.